Listed below are T cell receptor beta chains from one sample, sequenced in a study of blood T cell repertoires in COVID-19. Clones were read by immunoSEQ multiplex PCR, and TCRdb kept only the in-frame ones, dropping some. The sample yields about 110,000 clones, about 79% seen once. Sequencing was performed on peripheral blood. The origin of the receptors is a woman aged 80 or over with active or convalescent COVID-19. Each CDR3 is given with its conserved first and last residue. The order of the fields is J gene, D gene, V gene, clone size, CDR3 length, CDR3 protein, CDR3 DNA. A D gene is named only where the DNA matches it firmly. Part of the rows lack a size; the others show once, few, many or a class for expanded clones.

TRBJ1-1,-,TRBV11-2,-,15,CASSLNDRDTSEAFF,TGTGCCAGCAGCCTCAATGACCGGGACACCTCCGAAGCTTTCTTT
TRBJ2-7,TRBD2,TRBV11-3,-,15,CASSLAGTSGYEQYF,TGTGCCAGCAGCTTAGCCGGGACTAGCGGCTACGAGCAGTACTTC
TRBJ2-7,-,TRBV2,-,11,CARGNAYEQYF,TGTGCCAGGGGCAACGCCTACGAGCAGTACTTC
TRBJ2-1,-,TRBV19,once,14,CASSFGGFHGEQFF,TGTGCCAGTAGCTTTGGGGGGTTTCATGGTGAGCAGTTCTTC
TRBJ2-3,-,TRBV20-1,-,16,CSASLRWAGNTDTQYF,TGCAGTGCTAGTCTACGGTGGGCCGGGAACACAGATACGCAGTATTTT
TRBJ1-3,-,TRBV4-2,-,17,CASSQDYLRNSGNTIYF,TGTGCCAGCAGCCAAGATTATCTCAGGAACTCTGGAAACACCATATATTTT
TRBJ2-1,-,TRBV24-1,-,16,CATSDSEHRDYNEQFF,TGTGCCACCAGTGATTCCGAACACAGGGATTACAATGAGCAGTTCTTC
TRBJ2-5,TRBD1,TRBV14,-,14,CASGPRGRGETQYF,TGTGCCAGTGGGCCCAGGGGGCGAGGGGAGACCCAGTACTTC
TRBJ1-2,-,TRBV30,once,14,CAWTYQGTRHGYTF,TGTGCCTGGACCTACCAGGGTACCAGGCATGGCTACACCTTC
TRBJ2-1,-,TRBV3-1/TRBV3-2,few,14,CASSQEGGNNEQFF,TGTGCCAGCAGCCAAGAAGGCGGAAACAATGAGCAGTTCTTC
TRBJ1-1,-,TRBV5-1,-,13,CASSSDSNTEAFF,TGCGCCAGCAGCTCGGACAGTAACACTGAAGCTTTCTTT
TRBJ1-1,TRBD1,TRBV18,-,15,CASSQGQGSNTEAFF,TGTGCCAGCTCACAGGGACAGGGGAGCAACACTGAAGCTTTCTTT
TRBJ1-1,-,TRBV18,-,13,CASSRDSSAEAFF,TGTGCCAGCTCCCGAGACAGTTCAGCTGAAGCTTTCTTT
TRBJ2-1,-,TRBV9,-,16,CASSVLPGNSYNEQFF,TGTGCCAGCAGCGTACTTCCGGGGAACTCCTACAATGAGCAGTTCTTC
TRBJ2-7,TRBD1,TRBV10-3,-,14,CAISQTGGSYEQYF,TGTGCCATCAGTCAGACAGGGGGTTCCTACGAGCAGTACTTC
TRBJ2-1,TRBD1,TRBV12-3/TRBV12-4,few,13,CASSTTGAGEQFF,TGTGCCAGCAGCACGACAGGGGCCGGTGAGCAGTTCTTC
TRBJ2-1,-,TRBV21-1,-,16,CARPKFGEARYNEQFF,TGTGCCAGACCCAAATTTGGGGAGGCCCGCTACAATGAGCAGTTCTTC
TRBJ2-5,-,TRBV7-8,-,12,CASSLSSETQYF,TGTGCCAGCAGCTTATCTTCCGAGACCCAGTACTTC
TRBJ1-1,-,TRBV2,-,14,CASSELGLYTEAFF,TGTGCCAGCAGTGAACTGGGGCTGTACACTGAAGCTTTCTTT
TRBJ2-7,TRBD1,TRBV28,-,14,CASSIGQGSYEQYF,TGTGCCAGCAGTATAGGACAGGGCTCCTACGAGCAGTACTTC